Included here is one TCR beta chain sequence, with context. Per the study methods: A productive frequency of 2.59 x 10-5 was the lowest detectable. Method: immunoSEQ multiplex PCR; TCRdb's copy keeps in-frame clones and lacks some. V and J calls and clone size are copied from that table; D and trimming were computed from the DNA. Of 30,000 to 40,000 clones in the sample, 76% were seen once. The germline V and J ends were trimmed by 1 base and 4 bases, with 6 bases remaining between them. The germline gives CDR1 SGHDT, CDR2 YYEEEE. The CDR3 sequence is 12 residues long. The sample originates from a study of STAT5B mutations in CD4+ large granular lymphocyte leukemia.

The rearrangement links TRBV5-6 to TRBJ2-7, with D hard to call. The sample taken for sequencing was CD4+ T cells from blood buffy coats. The receptor was isolated from a human donor in good health. The CDR3 sequence is CASSLYEYEQYF. As DNA, the CDR3 is TGTGCCAGCAGCTTGTATGAATACGAGCAGTACTTC.